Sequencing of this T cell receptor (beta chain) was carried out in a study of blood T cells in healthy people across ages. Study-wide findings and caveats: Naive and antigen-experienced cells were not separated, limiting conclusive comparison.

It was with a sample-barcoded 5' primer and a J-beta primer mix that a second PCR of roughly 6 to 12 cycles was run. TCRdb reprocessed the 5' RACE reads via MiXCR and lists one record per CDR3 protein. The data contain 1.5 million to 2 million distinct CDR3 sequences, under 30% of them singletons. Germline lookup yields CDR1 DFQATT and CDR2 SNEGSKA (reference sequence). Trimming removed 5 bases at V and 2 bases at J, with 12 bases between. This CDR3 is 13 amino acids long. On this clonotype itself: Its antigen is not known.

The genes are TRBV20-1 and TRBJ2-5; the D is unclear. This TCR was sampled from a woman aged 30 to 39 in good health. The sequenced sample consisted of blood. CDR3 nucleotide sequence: TGCAGTGCTTCGGGTGGATATCAAGAGACCCAGTACTTC. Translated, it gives CSASGGYQETQYF.